This passage covers 2 T cell receptor beta chains from one sample sequenced in a study of cytomegalovirus exposure and HLA in healthy donors. The study ran its PCR with 60 Vbeta and 13 Jbeta primers. Sequencing was performed with immunoSEQ multiplex PCR; in TCRdb, only in-frame clones are kept and a portion is missing. The data show under 200,000 clones, 75% to 90% seen once. Sequencing input: PBMCs. These receptors were obtained from a male donor in good health and CMV-seropositive.

This clone turned up a few times. The chain carries TRBV5-1 and TRBJ2-1, with D possibly TRBD2 on 6 matching bases. This CDR3 spans 16 amino acids. V lost 0 bases, J lost 5 bases, and 15 bases lay in between. CDR1 and CDR2 (germline): SGHRS, YFSETQ. The DNA of the CDR3 is TGCGCCAGCAGCTTGGGGGTACTAGCTCAGAACAATGAGCAGTTCTTC. Translation: CASSLGVLAQNNEQFF.

Comments on this clone: The junction shows a germline mismatch at one end, possibly a read error. The chain employs TRBV7-7 and TRBJ2-3; D unresolved. Germline CDR1 and CDR2: SSHAT and FNYEAQ (reference sequence). This CDR3 region has 15 residues. The DNA for the CDR3 is TGTGCTAGCAGCTTAAATTCTAGAGACACAGATACGCAGTATTTT. Its translation: CASSLNSRDTDTQYF.